Below are 27 T cell receptor beta chains sequenced from a single sample in a study of a mutant IDH1 vaccine in newly diagnosed glioma. The data were produced by immunoSEQ multiplex PCR, yet TCRdb's version contains in-frame clones alone and is incomplete. The table lists tens of thousands of clones, 90% of them singletons. Described time point: week 47, end of study. Vaccine doses each comprised 300 ug of mutant IDH1 20-mer peptide, with topical imiquimod. No antigen has been identified for these receptors. Sequencing used PBMCs, obtained from a glioma patient whose treatment included an IDH1 peptide vaccine. The source is a woman aged 40 to 50 with glioma.

The chain carries TRBV5-4 and TRBJ2-1; 7 bases match TRBD2. V lost 3 bases and J lost 7; bases outside the gene matches: 4. Germline assignment: CDR1 SGHNT and CDR2 YYREEE (reference sequence). The CDR3 is 13 amino acids. CDR3 nucleotide sequence: TGTGCCAGCAGCTCCGGGACTAAGAATGAGCAGTTCTTC. It yields the protein CASSSGTKNEQFF.

The rearrangement uses TRBV5-1 and TRBJ2-1, with 8 bases aligning to TRBD2. The trim removed 4 bases at V and 7 bases at J, leaving 10 bases unmatched. The CDR3 loop spans 15 amino acids. Germline lookup yields CDR1 SGHRS and CDR2 YFSETQ. The chain's CDR3 is CASSPQAGVQNEQFF. DNA for the CDR3: TGCGCCAGCAGCCCACAAGCGGGAGTACAGAATGAGCAGTTCTTC.

V gene TRBV14 combines with J gene TRBJ2-5; the D gene is possibly TRBD2 (7 bases). The CDR3 runs to 15 residues. Germline CDR1 reads SGHDN; CDR2 reads FVKESK. The V end lost 5 bases, the J end lost 3 bases, and 16 bases lay between the germline ends. The CDR3 DNA is TGTGCCAGCAGCTCGGGGGGCGCGGTCAAAGAGACCCAGTACTTC. This codes for CASSSGGAVKETQYF.

The chain recombines TRBV5-1 with TRBJ2-5; D not resolved. From germline, CDR1 is SGHRS and CDR2 YFSETQ. The CDR3 runs to 14 residues. The germline V and J ends were trimmed by 3 bases and 5 bases, with 14 bases remaining between them. CDR3 loop: CASSSASSQETQYF. The DNA of the CDR3 is TGCGCCAGCAGCTCCGCAAGCAGTCAGGAGACCCAGTACTTC.

V gene TRBV6-4 combines with J gene TRBJ1-1, with D uncertain. The CDR3 runs to 13 residues. V was trimmed by 3 bases and J by 2 bases, leaving 7 bases between them. Germline V gene lookup returns CDR1 MRHNA and CDR2 SNTAGT. The CDR3: CASSESANTEAFF. CDR3 nucleotides: TGTGCCAGCAGTGAATCGGCAAACACTGAAGCTTTCTTT.

This chain links TRBV5-6 with TRBJ1-4, with 9 bases aligning to TRBD1. The CDR3 length is 15 residues. Trimming took 3 bases from V and 6 from J; bases not matched to a gene: 6. CDR1 and CDR2 from the germline V gene are SGHDT and YYEEEE. The CDR3 is CASSSRDRVYEKLFF. CDR3 sequence (DNA): TGTGCCAGCAGCTCCCGGGACAGGGTTTATGAAAAACTGTTTTTT.

The V gene is TRBV6-1, the J gene TRBJ1-2; 9 bases line up with TRBD1. The V gene's germline CDR1 is MNHNS and CDR2 SASEGT. The CDR3 runs to 15 residues. V shed 5 bases and J 2 bases; nucleotides not matched to a gene: 6. This CDR3 is CASSPGTGLNYGYTF. The CDR3 nucleotides are TGTGCCAGCAGTCCCGGGACAGGGTTGAACTATGGCTACACCTTC.

The chain combines TRBV6-5 with TRBJ2-7; 9 bases are a match to TRBD2. The CDR3 is made up of 15 amino acids. After removal of 0 bases from V and 6 bases from J, the junction contained 6 bases not matched to a gene. Germline V gives CDR1 MNHEY, CDR2 SVGAGI. The CDR3, as DNA: TGTGCCAGCAGTTACTCGCGGGAGGGCCTGGGCGAGCAGTACTTC. It translates to CASSYSREGLGEQYF.

Notes on this clone: The same CDR3 is also encoded by other DNA sequences in this sample. V gene TRBV25-1 combines with J gene TRBJ2-7; tentatively, D is TRBD1 (5 bases). This CDR3 is built from 12 residues. Germline lookup yields CDR1 MGHDK and CDR2 SYGVNS. The V end was cut by 2 bases, the J end by 4 bases, with 6 bases between. DNA of the CDR3: TGTGCCAGCAGTGAACAGGGTTACGAGCAGTACTTC. Translated: CASSEQGYEQYF.

The chain recombines TRBV4-1 with TRBJ1-5, with 8 bases lining up with TRBD1. V was clipped by 4 bases and J by 6 bases; unmatched bases: 20. The CDR3 extends over 19 amino acids. CDR1 is MGHRA and CDR2 is YSYEKL in the germline V gene. The CDR3 here is CASSPWLAGGAWVSQPQHF. In DNA, the CDR3 is TGCGCCAGCAGCCCATGGTTGGCAGGGGGCGCATGGGTCAGTCAGCCCCAGCATTTT.

The V gene is TRBV27, the J gene TRBJ2-7; D is possibly TRBD2 (5 bases). Germline values: CDR1 MNHEY, CDR2 SMNVEV (reference sequence). This CDR3 has 12 amino acids. V was pared by 8 bases and J by 0 bases, with 8 bases between. CDR3 sequence: CASRGISYEQYF. The CDR3 bases are TGTGCCAGCCGGGGTATCTCCTACGAGCAGTACTTC.

This chain links TRBV5-1 with TRBJ2-3; D is undetermined. The CDR3 sequence is 15 residues long. Trimming left V 0 bases short and J 2 bases short, with 10 bases between. Germline loops: CDR1 SGHRS, CDR2 YFSETQ. The DNA of the CDR3 is TGCGCCAGCAGCTTGGGAGGATCCTACACAGATACGCAGTATTTT. Its translation is CASSLGGSYTDTQYF.

V gene TRBV28 combines with J gene TRBJ1-5; the D gene is possibly TRBD1 (6 bases). Germline CDR1 and CDR2: MDHEN and SYDVKM. V lost 5 bases, J lost 6 bases, and 11 bases lay in between. The CDR3 has 13 residues. The CDR3 region is CASSRTVGQPQHF. Here the CDR3 DNA reads TGTGCCAGCAGTCGGACAGTCGGTCAGCCCCAGCATTTT.

The chain combines TRBV5-1 with TRBJ2-5; 8 bases fit TRBD2. Germline CDR1 reads SGHRS; CDR2 reads YFSETQ. The CDR3 is 17 residues long. V lost 4 bases to trimming and J lost 3 bases; unmatched junction nucleotides: 14. CDR3: CASSRGGQRGTKETQYF. DNA for the CDR3: TGCGCCAGCAGCCGAGGAGGACAGCGGGGGACCAAAGAGACCCAGTACTTC.

The chain is built from TRBV19 and TRBJ2-2, with a weak D call TRBD2 (5 bases). Trimming took off 5 bases at V and 6 bases at J, with 22 bases between the two ends. The germline CDR1 and CDR2 sequences are LNHDA and SQIVND (reference sequence). This CDR3 spans 17 amino acids. The CDR3 protein is CASSHPSSPRHAGELFF. CDR3 in DNA: TGTGCCAGTAGTCACCCGTCTAGCCCCCGGCATGCCGGGGAGCTGTTTTTT.

The chain employs TRBV7-9 and TRBJ1-1; D gene unclear. The CDR3 spans 13 residues. CDR1 SEHNR and CDR2 FQNEAQ come from the germline V gene (reference sequence). Trimming removed 0 bases at V and 6 bases at J, with 8 bases between. DNA of the CDR3: TGTGCCAGCAGCTTAGCTGGGTCCCCTGAAGCTTTCTTT. It is translated as CASSLAGSPEAFF.

V usage is TRBV6-6 and J usage is TRBJ2-2, with D maybe TRBD2 (5 bases). The germline V gene has CDR1 MNHNY and CDR2 SVGAGI (reference sequence). The CDR3 contains 13 residues. The V and J ends lost 6 bases and 6 bases respectively, with 11 bases between them. CDR3: CASRNSGAGELFF. Here the CDR3 DNA reads TGTGCCAGCAGAAACAGCGGCGCCGGGGAGCTGTTTTTT.

The genes are TRBV5-1 and TRBJ2-1; D remains ambiguous. Trimming removed 4 bases from V and 10 bases from J, with 12 bases in between. The germline V gene encodes CDR1 SGHRS and CDR2 YFSETQ. The length of the CDR3 is 12 residues. DNA for the CDR3: TGCGCCAGCAGCCGCACCGGTTTCGAGCAGTTCTTC. Translated: CASSRTGFEQFF.

V gene TRBV29-1 combines with J gene TRBJ2-7; D is unclear. The germline gives CDR1 SQVTM, CDR2 ANQGSEA. The CDR3 has 14 residues. V was clipped by 0 bases and J by 4 bases, with 13 bases between them. The CDR3 nucleotides read TGCAGCGTTGAAGATCTTCAGCCCCCGTACGAGCAGTACTTC. Its protein product is CSVEDLQPPYEQYF.

The chain combines TRBV5-1 with TRBJ2-5, with D perhaps TRBD2 (5 bases). V lost 1 base and J 1 base, leaving 11 bases between the germline ends. This CDR3 comprises 15 residues. The germline CDR1 and CDR2 sequences are SGHRS and YFSETQ. The CDR3 here is CASSLTGVSQETQYF. CDR3 bases: TGCGCCAGCAGCTTGACCGGGGTAAGCCAAGAGACCCAGTACTTC.

J is TRBJ2-1 and V is TRBV5-1; 7 bases match TRBD1. Losses at the gene ends were 1 base for V and 4 bases for J; bases not matched to a gene: 8. The germline V gene encodes CDR1 SGHRS and CDR2 YFSETQ. The CDR3 loop spans 16 amino acids. In DNA form, the CDR3 reads TGCGCCAGCAGCTTGCCCAGGACAGGCAGTTACAATGAGCAGTTCTTC. This translates into CASSLPRTGSYNEQFF.

The gene calls are TRBV28 and TRBJ2-5, with 7 bases matching TRBD1. J was trimmed by 1 base and V by 6 bases; bases with no gene match: 8. Germline CDR1 and CDR2: MDHEN and SYDVKM. This CDR3 has 15 amino acids. CDR3 nucleotide sequence: TGTGCCAGCAGCCTAGACAGGGACCTCCAAGAGACCCAGTACTTC. The encoded protein is CASSLDRDLQETQYF.

The chain links TRBV10-3 to TRBJ1-5, with D perhaps TRBD1 (5 bases). Germline lookup yields CDR1 ENHRY and CDR2 SYGVKD. The CDR3 has 14 amino acids. V gave up 6 bases and J gave up 4 bases, with 13 bases separating them. The CDR3 sequence: CAISPGGGNQPQHF. The CDR3 coding sequence is TGTGCCATCAGCCCTGGGGGGGGTAATCAGCCCCAGCATTTT.

This clone occurred once. The chain joins TRBV5-6 to TRBJ1-5; D unresolved. CDR3 length: 17 residues. V was pared by 0 bases and J by 0 bases, with 13 bases between. CDR1 and CDR2 from the germline V gene are SGHDT and YYEEEE. Here the CDR3 DNA reads TGTGCCAGCAGCTTGGTGTCTTCAGCTAATAGCAATCAGCCCCAGCATTTT. Its translation is CASSLVSSANSNQPQHF. Based on the CDR3 plus reference TRBV5-6 and TRBJ1-5, the full variable domain is DAGVTQSPTHLIKTRGQQVTLRCSPKSGHDTVSWYQQALGQGPQFIFQYYEEEERQRGNFPDRFSGHQFPNYSSELNVNALLLGDSALYLCASSLVSSANSNQPQHFGDGTRLSIL.

J is TRBJ1-1 and V is TRBV28; 9 bases align to TRBD1. The length of the CDR3 is 14 residues. CDR1 and CDR2 from the germline V gene are MDHEN and SYDVKM. The junction had 7 bases not matched to a gene; V was cut back by 6 bases and J by 5 bases. CDR3 in DNA: TGTGCCAGCAGCAGCGGACAGGGGTGGACTGAAGCTTTCTTT. Encoded protein: CASSSGQGWTEAFF.

The chain links TRBV7-2 to TRBJ2-4; no clear D gene. V dropped 5 bases and J dropped 0 bases, with 5 bases sitting between them. Per the germline V gene, CDR1 is SGHTA and CDR2 is FQGNSA. The CDR3 covers 13 residues. The CDR3 DNA reads as TGTGCCAGCAGCGGATTAGCCAAAAACATTCAGTACTTC. Translation gives CASSGLAKNIQYF.

This chain uses TRBV27 with TRBJ2-7; D is ambiguous. CDR3 length: 13 amino acids. Trimming removed 6 bases from V and 1 base from J, with 10 bases in between. Per the germline V gene, CDR1 is MNHEY and CDR2 is SMNVEV (reference sequence). Here the CDR3 DNA reads TGTGCCAGCAGACCACTGAAATCCTACGAGCAGTACTTC. It translates to CASRPLKSYEQYF.